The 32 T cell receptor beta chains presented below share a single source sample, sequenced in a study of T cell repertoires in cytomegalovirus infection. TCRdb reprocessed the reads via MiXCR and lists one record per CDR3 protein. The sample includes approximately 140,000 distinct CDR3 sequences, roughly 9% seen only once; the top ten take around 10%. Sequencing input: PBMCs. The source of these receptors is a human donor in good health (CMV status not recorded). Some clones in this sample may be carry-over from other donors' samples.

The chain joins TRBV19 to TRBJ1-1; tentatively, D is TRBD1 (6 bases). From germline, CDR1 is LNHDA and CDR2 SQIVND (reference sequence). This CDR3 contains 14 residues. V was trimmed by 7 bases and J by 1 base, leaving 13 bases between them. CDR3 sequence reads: CASTMRTANTEAFF. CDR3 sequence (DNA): TGTGCCAGTACGATGAGGACAGCGAACACTGAAGCTTTCTTT.

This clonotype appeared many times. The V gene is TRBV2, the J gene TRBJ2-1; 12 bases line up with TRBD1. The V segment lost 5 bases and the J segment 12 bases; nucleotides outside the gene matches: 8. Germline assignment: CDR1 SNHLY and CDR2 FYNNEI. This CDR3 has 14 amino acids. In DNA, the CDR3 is TGTGCCAGCAGTCCGGGACAGGGGGCCAAAGGGCAGTTCTTC. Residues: CASSPGQGAKGQFF.

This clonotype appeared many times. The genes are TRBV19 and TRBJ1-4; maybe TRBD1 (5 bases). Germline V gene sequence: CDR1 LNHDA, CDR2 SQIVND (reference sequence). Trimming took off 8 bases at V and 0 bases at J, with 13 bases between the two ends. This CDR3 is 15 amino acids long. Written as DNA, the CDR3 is TGTGCCAGTGGGCAGGGAGAGTCAACTAATGAAAAACTGTTTTTT. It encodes CASGQGESTNEKLFF.

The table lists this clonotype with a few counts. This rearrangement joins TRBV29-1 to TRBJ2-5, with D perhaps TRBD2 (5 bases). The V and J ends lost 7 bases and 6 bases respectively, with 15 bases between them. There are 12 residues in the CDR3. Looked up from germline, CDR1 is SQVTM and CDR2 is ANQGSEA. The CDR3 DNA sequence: TGCAGCGCCATACCCGACGGGAAGACCCAGTACTTC. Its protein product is CSAIPDGKTQYF.

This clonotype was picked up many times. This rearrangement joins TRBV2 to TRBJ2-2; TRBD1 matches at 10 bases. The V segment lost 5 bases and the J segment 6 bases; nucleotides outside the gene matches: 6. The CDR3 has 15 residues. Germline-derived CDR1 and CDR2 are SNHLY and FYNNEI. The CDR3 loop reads CASSPDRGLAGELFF. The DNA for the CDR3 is TGTGCCAGCAGTCCCGACAGGGGGCTAGCCGGGGAGCTGTTTTTT.

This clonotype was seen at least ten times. CDR3 residues: CASRDRGTLNEKLFF. The DNA for the CDR3 is TGTGCCAGCAGGGACCGTGGGACACTCAATGAAAAACTGTTTTTT. The chain links TRBV7-2 to TRBJ1-4; tentative D call: TRBD1 (6 bases). CDR1 and CDR2 from the germline V gene are SGHTA and FQGNSA. Trimming removed 6 bases from V and 5 bases from J, with 16 bases in between. This CDR3 comprises 15 residues.

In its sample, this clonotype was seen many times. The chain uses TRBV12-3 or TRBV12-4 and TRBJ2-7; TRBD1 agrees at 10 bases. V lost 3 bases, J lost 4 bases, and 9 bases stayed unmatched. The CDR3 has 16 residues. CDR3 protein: CASSFPPGQGTYEQYF. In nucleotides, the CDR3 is TGTGCCAGCAGTTTCCCCCCGGGACAGGGGACTTACGAGCAGTACTTC.

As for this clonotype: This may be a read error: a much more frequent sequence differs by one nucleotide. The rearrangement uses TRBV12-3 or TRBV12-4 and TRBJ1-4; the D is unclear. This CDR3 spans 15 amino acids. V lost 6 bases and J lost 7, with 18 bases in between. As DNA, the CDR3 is TGTGCCAGCAGCCTGGGTCAGGCGGCTACTGAAAAACTGTTTTTT. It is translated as CASSLGQAATEKLFF.

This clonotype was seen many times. The CDR3 sequence is CASSLIGSTEAFF. The CDR3 DNA follows: TGTGCCAGCAGCTTAATAGGGTCCACTGAAGCTTTCTTT. This chain joins TRBV7-3 and TRBJ1-1; no reliable D call. Germline V CDR1 and CDR2: SGHTA, FQGTGA. The CDR3 runs to 13 residues. The V and J ends lost 1 base and 4 bases respectively, with 7 bases between them.

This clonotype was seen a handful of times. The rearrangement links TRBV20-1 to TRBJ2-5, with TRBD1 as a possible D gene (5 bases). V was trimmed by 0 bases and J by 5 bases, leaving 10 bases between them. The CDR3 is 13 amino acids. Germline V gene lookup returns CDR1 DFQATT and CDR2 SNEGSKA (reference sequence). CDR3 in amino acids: CSARETASETQYF. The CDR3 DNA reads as TGCAGTGCTAGAGAGACAGCCAGTGAGACCCAGTACTTC.

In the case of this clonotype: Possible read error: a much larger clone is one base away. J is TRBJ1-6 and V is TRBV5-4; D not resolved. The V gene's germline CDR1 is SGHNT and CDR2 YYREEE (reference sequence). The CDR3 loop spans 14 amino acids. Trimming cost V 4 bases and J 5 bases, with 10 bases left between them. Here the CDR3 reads CASSPCVHNSPLHF. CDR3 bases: TGTGCCAGCAGCCCCTGCGTCCATAATTCACCCCTCCACTTT.

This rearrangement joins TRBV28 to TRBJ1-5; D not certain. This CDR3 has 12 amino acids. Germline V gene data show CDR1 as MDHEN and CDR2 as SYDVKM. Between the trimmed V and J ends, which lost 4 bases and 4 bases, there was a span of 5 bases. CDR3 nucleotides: TGTGCCAGCAGTTATATTAATCAGCCCCAGCATTTT. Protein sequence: CASSYINQPQHF. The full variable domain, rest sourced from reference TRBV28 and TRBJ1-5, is DVKVTQSSRYLVKRTGEKVFLECVQDMDHENMFWYRQDPGLGLRLIYFSYDVKMKEKGDIPEGYSVSREKKERFSLILESASTNQTSMYLCASSYINQPQHFGDGTRLSIL.

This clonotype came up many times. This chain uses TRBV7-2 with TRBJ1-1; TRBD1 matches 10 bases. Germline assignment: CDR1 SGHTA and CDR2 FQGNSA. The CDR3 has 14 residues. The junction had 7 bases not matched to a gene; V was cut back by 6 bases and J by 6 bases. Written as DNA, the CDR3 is TGTGCCAGCAGTTCGACAGGGGGCGCTTCTGAAGCTTTCTTT. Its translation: CASSSTGGASEAFF.

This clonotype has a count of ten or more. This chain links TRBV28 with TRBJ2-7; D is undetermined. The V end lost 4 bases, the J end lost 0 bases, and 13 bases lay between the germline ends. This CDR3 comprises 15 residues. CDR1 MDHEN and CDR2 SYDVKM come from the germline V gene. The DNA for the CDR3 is TGTGCCAGCAGTTCGTCCCGAGAGGTCTCCTACGAGCAGTACTTC. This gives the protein CASSSSREVSYEQYF.

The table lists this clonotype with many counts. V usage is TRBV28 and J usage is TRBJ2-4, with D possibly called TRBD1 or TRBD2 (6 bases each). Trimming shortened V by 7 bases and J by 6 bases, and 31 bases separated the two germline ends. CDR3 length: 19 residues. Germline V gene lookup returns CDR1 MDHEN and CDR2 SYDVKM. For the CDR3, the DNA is TGTGCCAGCACCCCAAGCCCGTTGACACTTGATAGGGGGGTAAACATTCAGTACTTC. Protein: CASTPSPLTLDRGVNIQYF.

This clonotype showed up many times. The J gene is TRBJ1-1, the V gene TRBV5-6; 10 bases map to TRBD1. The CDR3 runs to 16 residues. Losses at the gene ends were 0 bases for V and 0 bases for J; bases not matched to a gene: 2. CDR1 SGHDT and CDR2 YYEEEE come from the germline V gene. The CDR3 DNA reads TGTGCCAGCAGCTTGGGACAGGGGGCCCTGAACACTGAAGCTTTCTTT. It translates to CASSLGQGALNTEAFF.

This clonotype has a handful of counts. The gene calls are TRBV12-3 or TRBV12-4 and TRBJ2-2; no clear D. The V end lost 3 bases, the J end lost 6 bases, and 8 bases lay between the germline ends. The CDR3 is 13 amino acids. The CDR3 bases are TGTGCCAGCAGTTTGTACGGTCCCGGGGAGCTGTTTTTT. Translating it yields CASSLYGPGELFF.

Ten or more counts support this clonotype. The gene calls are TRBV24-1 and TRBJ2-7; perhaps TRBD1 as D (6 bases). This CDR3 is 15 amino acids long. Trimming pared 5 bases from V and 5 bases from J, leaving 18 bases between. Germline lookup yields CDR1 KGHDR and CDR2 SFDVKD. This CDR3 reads CATSAGHSSLHEQYF. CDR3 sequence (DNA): TGTGCCACCAGTGCGGGACATTCCTCTCTTCACGAGCAGTACTTC.

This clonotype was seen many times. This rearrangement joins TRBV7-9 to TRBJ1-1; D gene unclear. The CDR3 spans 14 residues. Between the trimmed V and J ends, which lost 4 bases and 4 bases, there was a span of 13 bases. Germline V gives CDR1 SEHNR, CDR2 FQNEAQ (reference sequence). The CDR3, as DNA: TGTGCCAGCAGCTCTATCCTGCTGGGCACTGAAGCTTTCTTT. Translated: CASSSILLGTEAFF.

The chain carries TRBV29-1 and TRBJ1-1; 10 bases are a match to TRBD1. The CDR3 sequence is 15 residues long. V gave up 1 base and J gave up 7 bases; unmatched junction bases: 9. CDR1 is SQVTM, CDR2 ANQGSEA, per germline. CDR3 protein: CSVEVVGTGVGEAFF. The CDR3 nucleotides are TGCAGCGTTGAAGTGGTGGGGACAGGGGTCGGTGAAGCTTTCTTT.

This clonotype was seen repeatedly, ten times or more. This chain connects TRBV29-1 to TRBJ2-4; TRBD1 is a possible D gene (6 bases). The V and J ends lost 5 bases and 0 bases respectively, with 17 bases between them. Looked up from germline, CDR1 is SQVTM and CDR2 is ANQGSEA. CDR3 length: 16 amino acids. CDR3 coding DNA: TGCAGCGTTTCGGACAGAGGGCTTTCAGCCAAAAACATTCAGTACTTC. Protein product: CSVSDRGLSAKNIQYF.

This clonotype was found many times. The CDR3 bases are TGTGCCAGCAGCCGAACCGGGACAGGGGGTAATAGCAATCAGCCCCAGCATTTT. As protein: CASSRTGTGGNSNQPQHF. This chain links TRBV7-8 with TRBJ1-5; 11 bases align to TRBD1. Trimming cost V 5 bases and J 0 bases; bases outside gene matches: 9. The CDR3 is 18 amino acids. The V gene's germline CDR1 is SGHVS and CDR2 FQNEAQ.

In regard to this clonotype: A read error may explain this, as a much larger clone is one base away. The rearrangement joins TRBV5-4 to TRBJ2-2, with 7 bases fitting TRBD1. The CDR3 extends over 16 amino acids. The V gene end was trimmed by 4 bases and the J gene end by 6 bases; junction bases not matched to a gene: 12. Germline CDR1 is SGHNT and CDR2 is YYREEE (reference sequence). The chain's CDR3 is CASSPEQGSKSGELFF. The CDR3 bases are TGTGCCAGCAGCCCGGAACAGGGGAGTAAATCCGGGGAGCTGTTTTTT.

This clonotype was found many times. In DNA form, the CDR3 reads TGTGCCAGCAGCTTAATCCGGGGGAGCACAGATACGCAGTATTTT. Amino acid sequence: CASSLIRGSTDTQYF. The chain is built from TRBV7-2 and TRBJ2-3, with a weak D call TRBD2 (6 bases). The CDR3 extends over 15 amino acids. Trimming pared 2 bases from V and 0 bases from J, leaving 9 bases between. From germline, CDR1 is SGHTA and CDR2 FQGNSA.

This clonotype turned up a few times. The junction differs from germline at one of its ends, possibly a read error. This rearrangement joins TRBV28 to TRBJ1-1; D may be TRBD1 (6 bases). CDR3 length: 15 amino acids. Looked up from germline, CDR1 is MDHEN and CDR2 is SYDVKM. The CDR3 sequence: CASSKPTGRVAEACF. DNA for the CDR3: TGTGCCAGCAGTAAACCGACAGGCCGGGTAGCTGAAGCTTGCTTT. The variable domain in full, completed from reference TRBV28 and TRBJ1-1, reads DVKVTQSSRYLVKRTGEKVFLECVQDMDHENMFWYRQDPGLGLRLIYFSYDVKMKEKGDIPEGYSVSREKKERFSLILESASTNQTSMYLCASSKPTGRVAEACFGQGTRLTVV.

The CDR3 DNA sequence: TGCGCCAGCAGCTTGGCAGGGAGAGACACCGGGGAGCTGTTTTTT. Its protein is CASSLAGRDTGELFF. V gene TRBV5-1 combines with J gene TRBJ2-2; either TRBD1 or TRBD2 may fit D (5 bases each). The V gene's germline CDR1 is SGHRS and CDR2 YFSETQ. This CDR3 spans 15 amino acids. V lost 0 bases and J 3 bases, leaving 9 bases between the germline ends.

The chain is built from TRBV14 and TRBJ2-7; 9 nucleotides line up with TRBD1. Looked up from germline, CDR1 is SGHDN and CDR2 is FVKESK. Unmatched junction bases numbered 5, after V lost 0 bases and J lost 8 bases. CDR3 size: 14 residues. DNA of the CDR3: TGTGCCAGCAGCCAAGATATAGGGACAGGGAAGCAGTACTTC. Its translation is CASSQDIGTGKQYF.

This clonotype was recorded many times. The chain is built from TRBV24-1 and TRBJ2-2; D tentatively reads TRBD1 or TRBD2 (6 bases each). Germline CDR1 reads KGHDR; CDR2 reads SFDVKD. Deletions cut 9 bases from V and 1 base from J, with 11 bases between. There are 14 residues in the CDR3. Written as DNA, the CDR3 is TGTGCCACCGGCGGGACATTGAACACCGGGGAGCTGTTTTTT. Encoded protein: CATGGTLNTGELFF.

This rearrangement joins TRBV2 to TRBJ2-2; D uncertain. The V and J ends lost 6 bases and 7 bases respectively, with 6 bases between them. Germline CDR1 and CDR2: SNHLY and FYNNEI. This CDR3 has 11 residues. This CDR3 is CASRTDGELFF. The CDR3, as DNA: TGTGCCAGCAGAACCGACGGGGAGCTGTTTTTT.

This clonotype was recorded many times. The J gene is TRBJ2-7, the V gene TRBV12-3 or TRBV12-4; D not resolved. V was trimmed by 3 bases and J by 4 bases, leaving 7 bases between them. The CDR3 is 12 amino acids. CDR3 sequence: CASSFWGYEQYF. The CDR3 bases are TGTGCCAGCAGTTTTTGGGGTTACGAGCAGTACTTC.

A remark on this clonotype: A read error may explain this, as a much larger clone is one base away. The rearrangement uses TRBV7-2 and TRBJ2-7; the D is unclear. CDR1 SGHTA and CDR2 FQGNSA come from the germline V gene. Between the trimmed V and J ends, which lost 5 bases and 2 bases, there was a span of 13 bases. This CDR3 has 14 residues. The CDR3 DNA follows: TGTGCCAGCAGCCCGGTTGGGGTCCCCTACGAGCAGTACTTC. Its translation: CASSPVGVPYEQYF.

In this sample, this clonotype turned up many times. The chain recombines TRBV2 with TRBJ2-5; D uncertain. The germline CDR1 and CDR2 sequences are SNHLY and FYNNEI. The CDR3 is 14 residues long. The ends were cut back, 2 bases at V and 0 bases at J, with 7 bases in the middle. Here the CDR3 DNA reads TGTGCCAGCAGTGAACGGGCGTACCAAGAGACCCAGTACTTC. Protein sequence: CASSERAYQETQYF.